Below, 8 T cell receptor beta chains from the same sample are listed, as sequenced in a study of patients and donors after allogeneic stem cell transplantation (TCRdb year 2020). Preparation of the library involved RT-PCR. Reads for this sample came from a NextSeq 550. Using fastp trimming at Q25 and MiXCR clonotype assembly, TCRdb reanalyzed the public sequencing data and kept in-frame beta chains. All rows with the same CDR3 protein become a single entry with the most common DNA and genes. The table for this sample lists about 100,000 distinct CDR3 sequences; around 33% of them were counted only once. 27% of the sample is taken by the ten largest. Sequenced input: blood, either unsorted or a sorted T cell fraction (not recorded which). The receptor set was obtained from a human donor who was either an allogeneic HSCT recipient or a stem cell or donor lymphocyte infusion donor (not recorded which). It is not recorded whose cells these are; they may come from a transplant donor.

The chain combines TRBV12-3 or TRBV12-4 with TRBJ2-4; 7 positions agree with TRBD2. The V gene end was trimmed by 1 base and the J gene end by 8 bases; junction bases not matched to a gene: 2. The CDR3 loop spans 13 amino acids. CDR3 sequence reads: CASSLGGGDIQYF. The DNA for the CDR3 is TGTGCCAGCAGTTTAGGGGGGGGAGACATTCAGTACTTC.

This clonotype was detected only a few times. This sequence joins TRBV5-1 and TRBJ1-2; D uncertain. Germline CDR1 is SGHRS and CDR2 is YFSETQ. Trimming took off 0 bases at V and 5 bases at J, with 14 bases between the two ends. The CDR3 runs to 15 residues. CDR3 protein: CASSLDTQTLYGYTF. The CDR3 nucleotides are TGCGCCAGCAGCTTGGACACCCAAACCCTATATGGCTACACCTTC.

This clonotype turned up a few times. Here the CDR3 reads CASSSPRQGRNSNQPQHF. The CDR3 coding sequence is TGTGCCAGCAGTTCGCCCCGACAGGGTAGAAATAGCAATCAGCCCCAGCATTTT. The J gene is TRBJ1-5, the V gene TRBV28; 7 nucleotides agree with TRBD1. The CDR3 totals 18 residues. CDR1 MDHEN and CDR2 SYDVKM come from the germline V gene. With V trimmed by 4 bases and J by 0 bases, 12 bases remained unmatched.

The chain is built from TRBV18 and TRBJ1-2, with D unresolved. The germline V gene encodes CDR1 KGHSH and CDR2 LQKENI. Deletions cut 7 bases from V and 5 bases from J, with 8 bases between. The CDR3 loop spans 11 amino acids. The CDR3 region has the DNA TGTGCCAGCTTTAGTGCTTATGGCTACACCTTC. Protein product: CASFSAYGYTF.

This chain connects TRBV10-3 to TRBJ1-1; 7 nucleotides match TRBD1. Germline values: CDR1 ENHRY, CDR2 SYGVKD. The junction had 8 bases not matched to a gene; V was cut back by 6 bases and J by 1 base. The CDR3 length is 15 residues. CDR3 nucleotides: TGTGCCATCAGACCTAACAGGGGAGAGAACACTGAAGCTTTCTTT. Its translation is CAIRPNRGENTEAFF.

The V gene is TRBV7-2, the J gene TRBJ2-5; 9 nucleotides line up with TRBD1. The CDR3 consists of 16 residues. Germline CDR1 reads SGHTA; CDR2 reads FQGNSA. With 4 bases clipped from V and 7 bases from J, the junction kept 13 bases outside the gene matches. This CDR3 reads CASSSYRDREKLTQYF. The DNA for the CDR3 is TGTGCCAGCAGCTCATACCGGGACAGGGAAAAGTTGACCCAGTACTTC.

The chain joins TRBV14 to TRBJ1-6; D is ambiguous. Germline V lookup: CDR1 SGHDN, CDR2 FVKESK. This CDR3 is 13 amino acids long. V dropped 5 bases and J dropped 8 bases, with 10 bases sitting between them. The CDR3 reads CASSREVDSPLHF. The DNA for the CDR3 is TGTGCCAGCAGCAGAGAGGTGGATTCACCCCTCCACTTT.

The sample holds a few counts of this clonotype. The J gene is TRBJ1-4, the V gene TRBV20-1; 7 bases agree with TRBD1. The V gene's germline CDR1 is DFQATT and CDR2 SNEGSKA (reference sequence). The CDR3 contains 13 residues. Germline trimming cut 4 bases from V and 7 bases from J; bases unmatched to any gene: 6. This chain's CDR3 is CSATDRAVEKLFF. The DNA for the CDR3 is TGCAGTGCTACTGACAGGGCGGTTGAAAAACTGTTTTTT.